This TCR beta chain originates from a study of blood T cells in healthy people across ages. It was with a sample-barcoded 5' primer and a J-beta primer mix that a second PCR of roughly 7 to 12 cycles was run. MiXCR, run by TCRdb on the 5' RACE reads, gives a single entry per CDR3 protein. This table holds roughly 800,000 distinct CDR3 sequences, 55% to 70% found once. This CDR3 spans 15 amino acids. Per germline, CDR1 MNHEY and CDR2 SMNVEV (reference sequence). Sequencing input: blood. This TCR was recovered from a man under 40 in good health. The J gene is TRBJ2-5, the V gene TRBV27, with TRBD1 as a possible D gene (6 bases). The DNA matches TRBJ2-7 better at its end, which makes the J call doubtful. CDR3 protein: CASSLRRTEAYEQYF. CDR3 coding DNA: TGTGCCAGCAGTTTACGCAGGACAGAAGCCTACGAGCAGTACTTC.